The 18 T cell receptor beta chains below all came from one sample that was sequenced in a study of T-cell memory formation after mild COVID-19. TCRdb re-analysed the 5' RACE reads in MiXCR, keeping a single row per CDR3 protein. The data show roughly 200,000 distinct CDR3 sequences, about a sixth seen once. Sequenced sample: PBMCs or a T cell subset sorted from them (not recorded which). Every receptor here comes from an adult woman who had mild COVID-19 (a few samples of this study predate the infection). Cell type and time point are not known.

This clonotype appeared a few times. The V gene is TRBV12-3 or TRBV12-4, the J gene TRBJ2-2; D gene ambiguous. The CDR3 runs to 14 residues. V lost 5 bases, J lost 7 bases, and 14 bases lay in between. The CDR3 nucleotides read TGTGCCAGCAGTCAGTCAGGTTTTAGCGGGGAGCTGTTTTTT. Translated: CASSQSGFSGELFF.

This clonotype has only a few counts. The chain recombines TRBV4-3 with TRBJ1-5; 8 bases are shared with TRBD1. Germline values: CDR1 LGHNA, CDR2 YSLEER. The trim removed 1 base at V and 4 bases at J, leaving 6 bases unmatched. The CDR3 is 16 residues long. The CDR3 is CASSQGGTGRNQPQHF. CDR3 DNA: TGCGCCAGCAGCCAAGGGGGGACAGGCCGTAATCAGCCCCAGCATTTT.

This clonotype was counted only a few times. The chain combines TRBV4-3 with TRBJ1-2; D is uncertain. CDR3 size: 14 residues. Germline V gives CDR1 LGHNA, CDR2 YSLEER. Trimming stripped 1 base from V and 1 base from J, with 7 bases between. This CDR3 is CASSQGVGNYGYTF. The DNA for the CDR3 is TGCGCCAGCAGCCAAGGAGTGGGTAACTATGGCTACACCTTC.

The genes are TRBV29-1 and TRBJ2-2, with D possibly matching TRBD1 (6 bases). The V end was cut by 6 bases, the J end by 2 bases, with 16 bases between. Germline CDR1 reads SQVTM; CDR2 reads ANQGSEA. The CDR3 loop spans 15 amino acids. The CDR3 DNA sequence: TGCAGCGTCCACCCAGGGGTTTCAAACACCGGGGAGCTGTTTTTT. It codes for CSVHPGVSNTGELFF.

This chain connects TRBV3-1 to TRBJ2-3, with D uncertain. V was shortened by 4 bases and J by 3 bases, with 8 bases between the two germline ends. The CDR3 is 13 residues long. Germline values: CDR1 LGHDT, CDR2 YNNKEL (reference sequence). CDR3 DNA: TGTGCCAGCAGCCGGATTCGGACAGATACGCAGTATTTT. This translates into CASSRIRTDTQYF.

This clonotype has just a few counts. The junction differs from germline at one of its ends, possibly a read error. CDR3 in amino acids: CATSPIRGRTEAFF. The CDR3 DNA follows: TGTGCCACCAGCCCGATTAGGGGTAGGACTGAAGCTTTCTTT. The rearrangement links TRBV5-5 to TRBJ1-1, with D possibly being TRBD1 (5 bases). The germline CDR1 and CDR2 sequences are SGHKS and YYEKEE (reference sequence). This CDR3 contains 14 residues.

The chain joins TRBV24-1 to TRBJ2-1, with 9 positions matching TRBD1. The germline V gene encodes CDR1 KGHDR and CDR2 SFDVKD. Trimming took 6 bases from V and 6 from J; bases not matched to a gene: 11. The CDR3 runs 16 residues. CDR3 DNA sequence: TGTGCCACCAGTCTTACGGATACAGGGGGCGTCAATGAGCAGTTCTTC. Residues: CATSLTDTGGVNEQFF.

This clonotype was counted between two and nine times. The V gene is TRBV6-5, the J gene TRBJ2-5; the D is unclear. The germline V gene has CDR1 MNHEY and CDR2 SVGAGI. There are 13 residues in the CDR3. V was clipped by 6 bases and J by 1 base, with 9 bases between them. The CDR3 DNA reads as TGTGCCAGCAGATTATCCCTCCAAGAGACCCAGTACTTC. This gives the protein CASRLSLQETQYF.

J is TRBJ2-7 and V is TRBV12-3 or TRBV12-4; TRBD1 agrees at 9 bases. J gave up 3 bases and V 5 bases, and 8 bases lay outside the gene matches. This CDR3 is 15 amino acids long. The CDR3 sequence is CASSLSGTGNYEQYF. The CDR3 DNA reads as TGTGCCAGCAGTCTATCCGGGACAGGGAACTACGAGCAGTACTTC.

This clonotype was seen only a few times. V and J are TRBV24-1 and TRBJ1-1; D unclear. This CDR3 spans 13 amino acids. Trimming cost V 4 bases and J 1 base, with 6 bases left between them. The V gene's germline CDR1 is KGHDR and CDR2 SFDVKD. The CDR3 protein is CATSERTNTEAFF. CDR3 sequence (DNA): TGTGCCACCAGTGAGAGGACGAACACTGAAGCTTTCTTT.

The chain combines TRBV12-2 with TRBJ2-3; the table's D call, TRBD2, was not checked against the DNA. TRBV12-2 is a pseudogene segment. The CDR3 extends over 16 amino acids. The CDR3 loop reads CASRHRPVRGTDTQYF. The CDR3 DNA reads as TGTGCAAGTCGCCACCGACCAGTCCGGGGCACAGATACGCAGTATTTT.

This chain uses TRBV19 with TRBJ2-3; unclear D gene. The CDR3 loop spans 14 amino acids. Germline V CDR1 and CDR2: LNHDA, SQIVND (reference sequence). Between the trimmed V and J ends, which lost 6 bases and 2 bases, there was a span of 12 bases. In nucleotides, the CDR3 is TGTGCCAGTAGGCCACGGCGGCTCACAGATACGCAGTATTTT. It yields the protein CASRPRRLTDTQYF.

There are many counts of this clonotype. DNA of the CDR3: TGTGCCAGCAGCTCCGGACCCGGAAAGAACACCGGGGAGCTGTTTTTT. This translates into CASSSGPGKNTGELFF. This chain connects TRBV3-1 to TRBJ2-2; D not resolved. V gave up 5 bases and J gave up 1 base, with 14 bases separating them. This CDR3 comprises 16 residues. Germline V gene lookup returns CDR1 LGHDT and CDR2 YNNKEL (reference sequence).

This clonotype was found many times. V is TRBV7-2 and J is TRBJ2-1; TRBD2 matches at 12 bases. There are 19 residues in the CDR3. Germline V gene data show CDR1 as SGHTA and CDR2 as FQGNSA. The V segment lost 4 bases and the J segment 6 bases; nucleotides outside the gene matches: 16. CDR3 coding DNA: TGTGCCAGCAGCTCCCGGGGGGGTCTAGCGGGAGGGGTGGGCAATGAGCAGTTCTTC. It codes for CASSSRGGLAGGVGNEQFF. The complete variable domain, with remaining parts taken from reference TRBV7-2 and TRBJ2-1, reads GAGVSQSPSNKVTEKGKDVELRCDPISGHTALYWYRQSLGQGLEFLIYFQGNSAPDKSGLPSDRFSAERTGGSVSTLTIQRTQQEDSAVYLCASSSRGGLAGGVGNEQFFGPGTRLTVL.

The rearrangement joins TRBV18 to TRBJ2-2, with D perhaps TRBD1 (5 bases). CDR3 size: 16 residues. The germline V gene has CDR1 KGHSH and CDR2 LQKENI. The V and J ends lost 2 bases and 1 base respectively, with 11 bases between them. The DNA of the CDR3 is TGTGCCAGCTCACCAGGGGCAGGAAAGAACACCGGGGAGCTGTTTTTT. Its translation: CASSPGAGKNTGELFF.

This clonotype was seen many times. The gene calls are TRBV11-2 and TRBJ2-5; D is tentatively TRBD1 or TRBD2 (5 bases each). Germline assignment: CDR1 SGHAT and CDR2 FQNNGV. Between the trimmed V and J ends, which lost 3 bases and 1 base, there was a span of 9 bases. The CDR3 is made up of 14 amino acids. The CDR3 DNA reads TGTGCCAGCAGCTTGGGGGTGCGCCAAGAGACCCAGTACTTC. Its translation: CASSLGVRQETQYF.

This clonotype was seen a handful of times. The rearrangement joins TRBV5-5 to TRBJ1-1, with D uncertain. Germline V gene data show CDR1 as SGHKS and CDR2 as YYEKEE (reference sequence). The CDR3 length is 11 residues. The V end was cut by 4 bases, the J end by 10 bases, with 11 bases between. Written as DNA, the CDR3 is TGTGCCAGCAGCGCAGAATTGGGAGCTTTCTTT. It yields the protein CASSAELGAFF. The complete variable domain, with remaining parts taken from reference TRBV5-5 and TRBJ1-1, reads DAGVTQSPTHLIKTRGQQVTLRCSPISGHKSVSWYQQVLGQGPQFIFQYYEKEERGRGNFPDRFSARQFPNYSSELNVNALLLGDSALYLCASSAELGAFFGQGTRLTVV.

In this sample, this clonotype turned up a few times. J is TRBJ2-4 and V is TRBV3-1; tentatively, D is TRBD2 (7 bases). Per germline, CDR1 LGHDT and CDR2 YNNKEL (reference sequence). Trimming pared 2 bases from V and 9 bases from J, leaving 14 bases between. CDR3 size: 14 residues. The CDR3 region is CASSQPQGRGIQYF. CDR3 coding DNA: TGTGCCAGCAGCCAACCCCAGGGGAGGGGCATTCAGTACTTC.